What follows is one TCR beta chain and its context. These data come from a study of CD4+ T cells in melanoma. TCRdb's table, derived via immunoSEQ multiplex PCR, lists solely in-frame clones and lacks some. The table records some 50,000 clones, roughly nine tenths of them present only once. Germline loops: CDR1 SGDLS, CDR2 YYNGEE. The J segment lost 4 bases and the V segment lost 5 bases, leaving 4 bases of the junction unmatched. CDR3 size: 15 residues. Sequenced sample: peripheral blood. The chain links TRBV9 to TRBJ2-5, with 14 bases that match TRBD2. The clonotype originates from a human donor with melanoma. As DNA, the CDR3 is TGTGCCAGCAGGCCCGGACTAGCGGGGGGAGAGACCCAGTACTTC. As protein: CASRPGLAGGETQYF.